This T cell receptor beta chain was captured in a study of blood T cell repertoires in COVID-19. Study overall: Collection of acute and convalescent COVID-19 samples took place in the United States, Italy and Spain.

The CDR3 has 16 amino acids. The ends were cut back, 5 bases at V and 5 bases at J, with 21 bases in the middle. The germline V gene has CDR1 SNHLY and CDR2 FYNNEI. Cohorts were determined from participant-reported clinical history. In the authors' workflow: Estimated nucleated cell counts came from reference gene primer amplification. The assay was immunoSEQ multiplex PCR, and TCRdb's table has in-frame clones only and misses some. V, J and clone size derive from that table, while D and trimming were established from the DNA sequence. The sample lists a few hundred thousand clones, 85% to 90% seen once, with approximately 3.8% in the top ten.

The specimen sequenced was PBMCs or T cells enriched from blood (not recorded which). The sequence was collected from a woman aged 18-30 years in a cohort exposed to, infected with or recovered from COVID-19 (not recorded which). This chain uses TRBV2 with TRBJ1-1; TRBD1 is a possible D gene (6 bases). Here the CDR3 DNA reads TGTGCCAGCAGTTCTCCAGGGGAAAGGGGAAGAACTGAAGCTTTCTTT. Its translation: CASSSPGERGRTEAFF.